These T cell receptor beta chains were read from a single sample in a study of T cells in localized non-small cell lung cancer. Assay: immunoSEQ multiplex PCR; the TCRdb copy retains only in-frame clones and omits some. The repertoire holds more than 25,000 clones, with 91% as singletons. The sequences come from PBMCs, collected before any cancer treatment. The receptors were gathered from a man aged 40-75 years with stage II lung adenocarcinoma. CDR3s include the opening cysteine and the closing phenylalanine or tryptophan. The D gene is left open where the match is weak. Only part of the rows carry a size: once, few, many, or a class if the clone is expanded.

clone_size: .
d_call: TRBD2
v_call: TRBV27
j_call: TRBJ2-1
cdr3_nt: TGTGCCAGCACCCGGACTAGCGGGTCCTTAGGAGAGCAGTTCTTC
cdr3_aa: CASTRTSGSLGEQFF

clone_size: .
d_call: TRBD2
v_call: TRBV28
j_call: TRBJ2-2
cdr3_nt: TGTGCCAGCATTAGGACTAGCGAAGTCGGGGAGCTGTTTTTT
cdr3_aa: CASIRTSEVGELFF

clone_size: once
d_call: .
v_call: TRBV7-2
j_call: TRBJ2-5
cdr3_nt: TGTGCCAGCAGCTTAGATTACAGGGACTTC
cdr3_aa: CASSLDYRDF

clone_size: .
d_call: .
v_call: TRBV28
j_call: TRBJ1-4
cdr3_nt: TGTGCCAGCAGGGGACGTTTTGGGGAAAAACTGTTTTTT
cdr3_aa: CASRGRFGEKLFF

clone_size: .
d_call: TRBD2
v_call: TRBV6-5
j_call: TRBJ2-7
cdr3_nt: TGTGCCAGCAGTAGGGGACTAGTCTACGAGCAGTACTTC
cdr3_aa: CASSRGLVYEQYF

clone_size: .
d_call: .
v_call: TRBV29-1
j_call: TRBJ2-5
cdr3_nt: TGCAGCGTTGCTCCCTCCTGGGCTGGCCAAGAGACCCAGTACTTC
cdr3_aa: CSVAPSWAGQETQYF

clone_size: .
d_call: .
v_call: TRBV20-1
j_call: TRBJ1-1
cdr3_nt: TGCAGTGCTATAGCGGGAACAAAGAAATTCTTT
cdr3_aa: CSAIAGTKKFF

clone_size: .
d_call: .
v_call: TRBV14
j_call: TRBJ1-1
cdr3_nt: TGTGCCAGCAGCTCATCCCTACGGGGCACTGAAGCTTTCTTT
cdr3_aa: CASSSSLRGTEAFF

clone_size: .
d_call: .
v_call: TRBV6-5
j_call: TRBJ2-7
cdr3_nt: TGTGCCAGCAGTAGGGGGGGGCCCGAGCAGTACTTC
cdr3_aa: CASSRGGPEQYF

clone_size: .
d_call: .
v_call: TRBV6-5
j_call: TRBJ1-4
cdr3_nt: TGTGCCAGCAGTGAAAGACTTAATGAAAAACTGTTTTTT
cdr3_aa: CASSERLNEKLFF

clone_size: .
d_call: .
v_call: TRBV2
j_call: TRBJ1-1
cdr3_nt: TGTGCCAGCAGGCTCAGGGGTGGCACTGAAGCTTTCTTT
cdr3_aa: CASRLRGGTEAFF

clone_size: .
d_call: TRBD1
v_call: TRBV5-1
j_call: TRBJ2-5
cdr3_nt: TGCGCCAGCAGCTCCGACAGGGTCTCGGAGACCCAGTACTTC
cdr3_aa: CASSSDRVSETQYF

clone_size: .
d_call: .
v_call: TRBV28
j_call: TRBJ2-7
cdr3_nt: TGTGCCAGCAGTCCCCCAGGGGACGAGCAGTACTTC
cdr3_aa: CASSPPGDEQYF

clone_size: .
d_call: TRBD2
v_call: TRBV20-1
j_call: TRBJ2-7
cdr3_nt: TGCAGTGGGGGGGGTCCGTACGAGCAGTACTTC
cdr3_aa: CSGGGPYEQYF

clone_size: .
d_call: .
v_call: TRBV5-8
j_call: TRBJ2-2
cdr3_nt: TGTGCCAGCAGCTTGTTGGGGTTCGGGGAGCTGTTTTTT
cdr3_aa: CASSLLGFGELFF

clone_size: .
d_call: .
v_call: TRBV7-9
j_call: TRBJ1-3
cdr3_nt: TGTGCCAGCAGCTCTATGGGGGACTCTGGAAACACCATATATTTT
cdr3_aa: CASSSMGDSGNTIYF

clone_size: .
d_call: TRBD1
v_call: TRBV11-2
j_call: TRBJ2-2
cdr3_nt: TGTGCCAGCAGCTTAGCTGGACAGGGGGGCCGGGAGCTGTTTTTT
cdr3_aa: CASSLAGQGGRELFF

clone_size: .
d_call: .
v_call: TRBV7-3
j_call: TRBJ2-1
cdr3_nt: TGTGCCAGCAGCTTAAATGCCCTCGAAAAGCAGTTCTTC
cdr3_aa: CASSLNALEKQFF

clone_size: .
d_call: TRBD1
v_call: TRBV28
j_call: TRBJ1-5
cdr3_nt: TGTGCCAGCAGTTTTACAGGGGGACCTAGCAATCAGCCCCAGCATTTT
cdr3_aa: CASSFTGGPSNQPQHF

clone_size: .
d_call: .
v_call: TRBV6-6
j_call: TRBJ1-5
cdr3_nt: TGTGCCAGCAGTTACTCGATCGGAGGACAGCCCCAGCATTTT
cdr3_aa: CASSYSIGGQPQHF

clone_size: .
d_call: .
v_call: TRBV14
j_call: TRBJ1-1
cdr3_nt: TGTGCCAGCAGCCAATCAGGGGCCCTGAACACTGAAGCTTTCTTT
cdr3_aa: CASSQSGALNTEAFF

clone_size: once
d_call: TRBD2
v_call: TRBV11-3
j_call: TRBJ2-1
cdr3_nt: TGTGCCAGCAGCTTGCTAGCGGGAGTTAATGAGCAGTTCTTC
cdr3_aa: CASSLLAGVNEQFF

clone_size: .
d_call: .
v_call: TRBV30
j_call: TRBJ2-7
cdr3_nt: TGTGCCTGGAGTGTACCACGGCTATCCTACGAGCAGTACTTC
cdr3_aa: CAWSVPRLSYEQYF

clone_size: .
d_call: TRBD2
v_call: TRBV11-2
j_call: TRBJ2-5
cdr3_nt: TGTGCCAGCAGCGGGTGGGGACTAGCGGGAGCGACCCAAGAGACCCAGTACTTC
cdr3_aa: CASSGWGLAGATQETQYF

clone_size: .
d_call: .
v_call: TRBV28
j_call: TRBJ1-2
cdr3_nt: TGTGCCAGCAGTTCGGCCGGGGGCGCAGACTATGGCTACACCTTC
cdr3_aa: CASSSAGGADYGYTF

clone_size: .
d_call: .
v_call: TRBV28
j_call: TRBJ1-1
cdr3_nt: TGTGCCAGCACCTCCGGGGTAATAGGGAACACTGAAGCTTTCTTT
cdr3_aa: CASTSGVIGNTEAFF

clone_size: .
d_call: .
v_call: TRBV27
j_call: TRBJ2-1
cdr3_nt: TGTGCCAGCAGTTTCACTACTAGCTCCTACAATGAGCAGTTCTTC
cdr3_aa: CASSFTTSSYNEQFF

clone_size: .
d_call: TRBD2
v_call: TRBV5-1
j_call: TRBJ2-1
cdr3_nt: TGCGCCAGCAGCCGATCCGGGGGGGCTACTCTCAATGAGCAGTTCTTC
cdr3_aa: CASSRSGGATLNEQFF

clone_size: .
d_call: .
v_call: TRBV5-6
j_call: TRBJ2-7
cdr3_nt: TGTGCCAGCAGCAAAGGAACCTACGAGCAGTACTTC
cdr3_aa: CASSKGTYEQYF

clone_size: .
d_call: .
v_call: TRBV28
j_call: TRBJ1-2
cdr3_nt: TGTGCCACCGTAACTAACTATGGCTACACCTTC
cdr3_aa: CATVTNYGYTF

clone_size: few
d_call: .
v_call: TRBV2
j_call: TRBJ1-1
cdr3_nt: TGTGCCAGCATTGGGGGGATCGCTGGGACTGAAGCTTTCTTT
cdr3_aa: CASIGGIAGTEAFF

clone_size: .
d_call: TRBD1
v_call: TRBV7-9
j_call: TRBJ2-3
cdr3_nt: TGTGCCAGCAGCAGGACAGGGGGTAGCACAGATACGCAGTATTTT
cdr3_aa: CASSRTGGSTDTQYF

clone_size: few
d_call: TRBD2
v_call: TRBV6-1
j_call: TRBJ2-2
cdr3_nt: TGTGCCAGCAGTGAGGGACTAAGTGAGGCCGGGGAGCTGTTTTTT
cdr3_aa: CASSEGLSEAGELFF

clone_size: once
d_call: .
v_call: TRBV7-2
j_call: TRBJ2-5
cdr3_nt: TGTGCCAGCAGCTCCACGGGACCGCCCCTCCGGGAGACCCAGTACTTC
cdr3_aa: CASSSTGPPLRETQYF

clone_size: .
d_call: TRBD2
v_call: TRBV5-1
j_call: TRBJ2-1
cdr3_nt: TGCGCCAGCAGCTTGGCTGGGGCGGGAGGGGCGGAGCAGTTCTTC
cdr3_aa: CASSLAGAGGAEQFF

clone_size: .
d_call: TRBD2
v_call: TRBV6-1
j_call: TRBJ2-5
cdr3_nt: TGTGCCAGCAGTGTAACCAGCGGGAGGGCCCGGGAGACCCAGTACTTC
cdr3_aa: CASSVTSGRARETQYF

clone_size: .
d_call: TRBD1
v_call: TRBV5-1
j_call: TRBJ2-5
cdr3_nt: TGCGCCAGCAGTACCGGGACAGGACCACAAGAGACCCAGTACTTC
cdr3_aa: CASSTGTGPQETQYF

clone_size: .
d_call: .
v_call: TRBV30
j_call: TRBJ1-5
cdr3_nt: TGTGCCTGGAGTAACTCACCAAATAGCAATCAGCCCCAGCATTTT
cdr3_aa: CAWSNSPNSNQPQHF

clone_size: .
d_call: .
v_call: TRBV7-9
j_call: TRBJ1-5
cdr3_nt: TGTGCCAGCAGCTTAGGCCAGGGAAGCAATCAGCCCCAGCATTTT
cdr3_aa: CASSLGQGSNQPQHF

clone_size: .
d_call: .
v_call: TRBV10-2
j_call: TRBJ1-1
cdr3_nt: TGCGCCAGCAGTGCGACAGGGAACACTGAAGCTTTCTTT
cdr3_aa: CASSATGNTEAFF

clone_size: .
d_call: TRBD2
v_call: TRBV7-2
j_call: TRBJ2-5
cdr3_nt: TGTGCCAGCAGCAGCGGGACTAGCGGGAGAGAGACCCAGTACTTC
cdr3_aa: CASSSGTSGRETQYF

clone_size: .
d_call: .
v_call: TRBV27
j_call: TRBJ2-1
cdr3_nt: TGTGCCAGCAGCCAGATAGTGGTTCGAGCGAATGAGCAGTTCTTC
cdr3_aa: CASSQIVVRANEQFF

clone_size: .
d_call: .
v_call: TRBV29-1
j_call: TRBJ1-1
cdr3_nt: TGCAGCGCTACGGGACAACTGAACACTGAAGCTTTCTTT
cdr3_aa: CSATGQLNTEAFF

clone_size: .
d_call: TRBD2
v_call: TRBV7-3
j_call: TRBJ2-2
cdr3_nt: TGTGCCAGCAGCTTAAGTGCGGGACTAGCGGACGGGGAGCTGTTTTTT
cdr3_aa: CASSLSAGLADGELFF

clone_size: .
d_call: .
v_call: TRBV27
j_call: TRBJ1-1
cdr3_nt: TGTGCCAGCAGGATGACAGGTGGATACACTGAAGCTTTCTTT
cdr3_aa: CASRMTGGYTEAFF

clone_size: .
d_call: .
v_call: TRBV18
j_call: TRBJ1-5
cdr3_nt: TGTGCCAGCTCACCGGGGCTGTCGCGGGCGAGTCAGCCCCAGCATTTT
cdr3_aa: CASSPGLSRASQPQHF

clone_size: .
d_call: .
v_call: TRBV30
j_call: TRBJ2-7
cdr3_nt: TGTGCCTGGAGTCTACACACCGGTCCCTACGAGCAGTACTTC
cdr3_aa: CAWSLHTGPYEQYF

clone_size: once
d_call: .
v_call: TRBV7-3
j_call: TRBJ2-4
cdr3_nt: TGTGCCAGCAGCGCGAGCGGGTTAGCCAAAAACATTCAGTACTTC
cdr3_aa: CASSASGLAKNIQYF

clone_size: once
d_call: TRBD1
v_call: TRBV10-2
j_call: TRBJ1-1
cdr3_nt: TGCGCCAGCAGTAAGGGACAGGGGGAATTTCGGTTTGAAGCTTTCTTT
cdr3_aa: CASSKGQGEFRFEAFF

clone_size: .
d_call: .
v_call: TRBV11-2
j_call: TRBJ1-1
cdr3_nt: TGTGCCAGCAGCTTAGTCAGGGGCGGAACTGAAGCTTTCTTT
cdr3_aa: CASSLVRGGTEAFF

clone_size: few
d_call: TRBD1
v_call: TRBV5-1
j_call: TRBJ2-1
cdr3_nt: TGCGCCAGCAGCTACTCCTCCGGGACAGGGGGGGATGAGCAGTTCTTC
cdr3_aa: CASSYSSGTGGDEQFF

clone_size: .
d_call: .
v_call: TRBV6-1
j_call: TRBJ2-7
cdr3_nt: TGTGTCGGCGGTGGGTTATACGAGCAGTACTTC
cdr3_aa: CVGGGLYEQYF

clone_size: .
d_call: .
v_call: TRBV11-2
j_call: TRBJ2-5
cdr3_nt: TGTGCCAGCAGCCAAGGTGGAGAGACCCAGTACTTC
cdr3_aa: CASSQGGETQYF

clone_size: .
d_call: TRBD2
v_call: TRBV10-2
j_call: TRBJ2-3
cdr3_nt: TGCGCCAGCGAAGCTAGCGGGAGATCAGATACGCAGTATTTT
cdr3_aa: CASEASGRSDTQYF

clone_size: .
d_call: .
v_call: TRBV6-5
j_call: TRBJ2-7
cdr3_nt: TGTGCCAGCGGGACACCCGGCGGTCTCGAGCAGTACTTC
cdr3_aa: CASGTPGGLEQYF

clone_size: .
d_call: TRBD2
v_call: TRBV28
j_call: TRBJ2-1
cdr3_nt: TGTGCCAGCACCGAAACTAGCGCCGGGGGGTACAATGAGCAGTTCTTC
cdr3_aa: CASTETSAGGYNEQFF

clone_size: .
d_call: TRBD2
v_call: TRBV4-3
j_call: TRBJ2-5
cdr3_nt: TGCGCCAGCAGCCAAGGACTAGCGGGGGTGGAGACCCAGTACTTC
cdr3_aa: CASSQGLAGVETQYF